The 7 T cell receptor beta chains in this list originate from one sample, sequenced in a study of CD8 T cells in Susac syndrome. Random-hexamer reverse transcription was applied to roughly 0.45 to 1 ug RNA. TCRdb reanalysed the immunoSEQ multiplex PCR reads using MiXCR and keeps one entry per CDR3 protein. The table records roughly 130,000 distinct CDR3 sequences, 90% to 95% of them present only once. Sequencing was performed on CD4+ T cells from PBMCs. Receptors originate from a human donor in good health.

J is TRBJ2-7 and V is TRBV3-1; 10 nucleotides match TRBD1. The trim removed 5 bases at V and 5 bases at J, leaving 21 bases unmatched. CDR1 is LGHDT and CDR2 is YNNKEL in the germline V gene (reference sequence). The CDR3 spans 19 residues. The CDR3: CASSKFPPSPSGQGHEQYF. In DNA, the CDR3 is TGTGCCAGCAGCAAATTCCCCCCTTCCCCGTCGGGACAGGGGCACGAGCAGTACTTC.

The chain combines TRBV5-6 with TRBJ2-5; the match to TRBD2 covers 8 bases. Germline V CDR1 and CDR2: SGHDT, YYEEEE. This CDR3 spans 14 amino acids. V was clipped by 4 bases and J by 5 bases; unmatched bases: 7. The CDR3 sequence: CASSVQRGRETQYF. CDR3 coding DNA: TGTGCCAGCAGCGTACAGCGGGGGCGGGAGACCCAGTACTTC.

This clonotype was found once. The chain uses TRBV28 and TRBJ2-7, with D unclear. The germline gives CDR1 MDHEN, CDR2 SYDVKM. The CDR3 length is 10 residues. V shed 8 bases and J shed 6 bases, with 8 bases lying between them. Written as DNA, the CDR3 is TGTGCCAGCGGCGGCACCGAGCAGTACTTC. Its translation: CASGGTEQYF. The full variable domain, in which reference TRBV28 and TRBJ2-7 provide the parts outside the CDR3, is DVKVTQSSRYLVKRTGEKVFLECVQDMDHENMFWYRQDPGLGLRLIYFSYDVKMKEKGDIPEGYSVSREKKERFSLILESASTNQTSMYLCASGGTEQYFGPGTRLTVT.

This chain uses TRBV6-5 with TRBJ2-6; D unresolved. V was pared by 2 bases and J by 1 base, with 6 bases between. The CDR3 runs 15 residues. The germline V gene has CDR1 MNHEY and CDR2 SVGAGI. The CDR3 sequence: CASSYGKSGANVLTF. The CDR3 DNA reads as TGTGCCAGCAGTTACGGGAAGTCTGGGGCCAACGTCCTGACTTTC.

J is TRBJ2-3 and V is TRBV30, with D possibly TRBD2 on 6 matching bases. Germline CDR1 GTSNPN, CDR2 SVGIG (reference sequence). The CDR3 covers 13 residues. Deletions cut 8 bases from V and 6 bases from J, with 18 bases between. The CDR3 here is CAGRRGGRDTQYF. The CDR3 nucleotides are TGTGCCGGAAGGAGGGGTGGGCGGGATACGCAGTATTTT.

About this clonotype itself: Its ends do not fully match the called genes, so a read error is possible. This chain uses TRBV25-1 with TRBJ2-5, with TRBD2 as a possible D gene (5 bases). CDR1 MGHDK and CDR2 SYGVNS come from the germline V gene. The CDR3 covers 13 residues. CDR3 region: CASSDPGKETQYF. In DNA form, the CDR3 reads TGCGCCAGCAGTGACCCGGGAAAAGAGACCCAGTACTTC. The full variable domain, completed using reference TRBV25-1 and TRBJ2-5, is EADIYQTPRYLVIGTGKKITLECSQTMGHDKMYWYQQDPGMELHLIHYSYGVNSTEKGDLSSESTVSRIRTEHFPLTLESARPSHTSQYLCASSDPGKETQYFGPGTRLLVL.

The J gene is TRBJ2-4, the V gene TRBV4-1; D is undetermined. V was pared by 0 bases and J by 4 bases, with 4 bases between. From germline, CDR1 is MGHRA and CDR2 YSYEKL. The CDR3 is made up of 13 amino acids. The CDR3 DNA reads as TGCGCCAGCAGCCAAGAATCGAAAAACATTCAGTACTTC. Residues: CASSQESKNIQYF.